The rows below give T cell receptor beta chains drawn from one sample of a study of blood T cell repertoires in COVID-19. Clones were read by immunoSEQ multiplex PCR, and TCRdb kept only the in-frame ones, dropping some. Here the sample spans about 82,000 clones, about 89% being singletons. The specimen sequenced was PBMCs or T cells enriched from blood (not recorded which). These receptor sequences come from a woman aged 45 to 65 with acute COVID-19. CDR3s include the opening cysteine and the closing phenylalanine or tryptophan. The D gene is left open where the match is weak. The listing skips clone size in some rows; elsewhere it reads once, few, many or a size class.

clone size | J gene | V gene | D gene | CDR3 DNA | CDR3 protein
NA | TRBJ1-2 | TRBV9 | TRBD1 | TGTGCCAGCAGCCCACTTTGGGGGGGGGCAGGGGGCCGAAATGGCTACACCTTC | CASSPLWGGAGGRNGYTF
NA | TRBJ1-1 | TRBV10-2 | TRBD1 | TGCGCCAGCAGCCCGGGGACAGGGGCGGGCACTGAAGCTTTCTTT | CASSPGTGAGTEAFF
few | TRBJ2-2 | TRBV24-1 | NA | TGTGCCACCAGTGACCCCGCGAGGGATACCGGGGAGCTGTTTTTT | CATSDPARDTGELFF
NA | TRBJ1-2 | TRBV4-3 | NA | TGCGCCAGCAGCCCGAATCCGGGGAACTATGGCTACACCTTC | CASSPNPGNYGYTF
NA | TRBJ1-5 | TRBV19 | TRBD1 | TGTGCCAGTAGTCCCACTGACAGGGGGCCTAATCAGCCCCAGCATTTT | CASSPTDRGPNQPQHF
NA | TRBJ2-1 | TRBV2 | TRBD2 | TGTGCCAGCATTCGGGGGGAGTCCTACAATGAGCAGTTCTTC | CASIRGESYNEQFF
NA | TRBJ2-1 | TRBV5-1 | NA | TGCGCCAGCAGCTCACCAGGGATTGGGTACAATGAGCAGTTCTTC | CASSSPGIGYNEQFF
NA | TRBJ1-2 | TRBV13 | NA | TGTGCCAGCAGCTTGGTACCACGGACTTTCGGCTACACCTTC | CASSLVPRTFGYTF
NA | TRBJ1-5 | TRBV29-1 | NA | TGCAGCGTGAGGGAGTATAGCAATCAGCCCCAGCATTTT | CSVREYSNQPQHF
NA | TRBJ2-7 | TRBV28 | TRBD2 | TGTGCCAGCAGTGGGGTGACTAGCGGATTGTACGAGCAGTACTTC | CASSGVTSGLYEQYF
NA | TRBJ2-7 | TRBV6-2/TRBV6-3 | NA | TGTGCCAGCAGTCAGTCCGGAACAGGGTTCTACGAGCAGTACTTC | CASSQSGTGFYEQYF
NA | TRBJ1-2 | TRBV7-8 | TRBD1 | TGTGCCAGCAGCTTAGTTGGGACAGCGATAAACTATGGCTACACCTTC | CASSLVGTAINYGYTF
NA | TRBJ1-2 | TRBV7-2 | NA | TGTGCCAGCAGCTTAGGATCGGGCAGGGATAATGGCTACACCTTC | CASSLGSGRDNGYTF
once | TRBJ2-7 | TRBV19 | NA | TGTGCCAGTAGCGGGAGCTACGAGCAGTACTTC | CASSGSYEQYF
NA | TRBJ1-2 | TRBV29-1 | NA | TGCAGCGTCAACAGGGCGGAGGACTATGGCTACACCTTC | CSVNRAEDYGYTF
NA | TRBJ1-6 | TRBV19 | NA | TGTGCCAGTAAGGAGGGGTGGAATTCACCCCTCCACTTT | CASKEGWNSPLHF
NA | TRBJ1-2 | TRBV7-2 | TRBD1 | TGTGCCAGCAGCTTACAGGGGGTGATAGACTATGGCTACACCTTC | CASSLQGVIDYGYTF
once | TRBJ2-1 | TRBV27 | NA | TGTGCCAGCAGTTTAATAAGCACCCTATACAATGAGCAGTTCTTC | CASSLISTLYNEQFF
NA | TRBJ2-5 | TRBV29-1 | NA | TGCAGCGCGGCAGTTCAAGAGACCCAGTACTTC | CSAAVQETQYF
NA | TRBJ1-2 | TRBV20-1 | NA | TGCAGTACAGAAGACTATGGCTACACCTTC | CSTEDYGYTF
few | TRBJ2-2 | TRBV7-6 | TRBD2 | TGTGCCAGCAGCGATCCTAGCGGGGAATCCCCCCGGGAGCTGTTTTTT | CASSDPSGESPRELFF
NA | TRBJ2-5 | TRBV7-2 | TRBD2 | TGTGCCAGCAGCCCCCGGGGTAGCGGGATCCGGGGCGAGACCCAGTACTTC | CASSPRGSGIRGETQYF